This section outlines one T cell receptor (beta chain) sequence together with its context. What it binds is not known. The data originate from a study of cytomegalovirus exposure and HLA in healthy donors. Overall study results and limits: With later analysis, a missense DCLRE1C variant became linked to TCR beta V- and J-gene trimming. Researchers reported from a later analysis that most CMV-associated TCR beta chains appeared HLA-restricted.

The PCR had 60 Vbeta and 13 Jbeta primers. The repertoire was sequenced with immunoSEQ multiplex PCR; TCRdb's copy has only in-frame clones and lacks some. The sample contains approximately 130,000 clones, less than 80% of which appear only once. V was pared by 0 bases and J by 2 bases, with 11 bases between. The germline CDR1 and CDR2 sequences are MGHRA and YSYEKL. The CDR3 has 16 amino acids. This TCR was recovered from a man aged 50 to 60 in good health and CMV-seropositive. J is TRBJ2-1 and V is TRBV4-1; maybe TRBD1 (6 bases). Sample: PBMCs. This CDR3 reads CASSQDLQGPYNEQFF. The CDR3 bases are TGCGCCAGCAGCCAAGATCTACAGGGTCCCTACAATGAGCAGTTCTTC.